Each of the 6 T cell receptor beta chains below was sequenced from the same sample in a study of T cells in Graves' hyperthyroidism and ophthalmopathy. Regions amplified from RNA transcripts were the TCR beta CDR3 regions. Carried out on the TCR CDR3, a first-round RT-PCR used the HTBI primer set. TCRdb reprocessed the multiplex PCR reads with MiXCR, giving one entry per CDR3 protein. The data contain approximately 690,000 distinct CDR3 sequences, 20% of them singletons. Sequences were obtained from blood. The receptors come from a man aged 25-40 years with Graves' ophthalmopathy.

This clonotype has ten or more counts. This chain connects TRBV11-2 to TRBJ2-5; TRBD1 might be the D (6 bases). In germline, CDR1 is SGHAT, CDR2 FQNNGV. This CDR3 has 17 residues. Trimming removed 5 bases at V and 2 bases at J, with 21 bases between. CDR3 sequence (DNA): TGTGCCAGCAGCCGGTCTAGGGCAGGGGCTTATCAAGAGACCCAGTACTTC. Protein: CASSRSRAGAYQETQYF.

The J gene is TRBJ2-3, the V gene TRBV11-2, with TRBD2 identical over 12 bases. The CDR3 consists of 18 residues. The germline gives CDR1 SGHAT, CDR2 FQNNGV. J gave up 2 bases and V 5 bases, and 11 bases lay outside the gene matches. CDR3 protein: CASSLRTSGASSTDTQYF. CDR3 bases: TGTGCCAGCAGCCTAAGGACTAGCGGGGCCTCCTCCACAGATACGCAGTATTTT. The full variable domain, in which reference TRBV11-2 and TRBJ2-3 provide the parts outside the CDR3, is EAGVAQSPRYKIIEKRQSVAFWCNPISGHATLYWYQQILGQGPKLLIQFQNNGVVDDSQLPKDRFSAERLKGVDSTLKIQPAKLEDSAVYLCASSLRTSGASSTDTQYFGPGTRLTVL.

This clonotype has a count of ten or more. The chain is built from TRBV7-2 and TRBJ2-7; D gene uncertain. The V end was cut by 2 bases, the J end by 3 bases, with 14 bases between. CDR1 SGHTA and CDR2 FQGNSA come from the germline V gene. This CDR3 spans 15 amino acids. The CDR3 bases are TGTGCCAGCAGCTTATCTCCAGGAACCCTCTACGAGCAGTACTTC. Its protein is CASSLSPGTLYEQYF.

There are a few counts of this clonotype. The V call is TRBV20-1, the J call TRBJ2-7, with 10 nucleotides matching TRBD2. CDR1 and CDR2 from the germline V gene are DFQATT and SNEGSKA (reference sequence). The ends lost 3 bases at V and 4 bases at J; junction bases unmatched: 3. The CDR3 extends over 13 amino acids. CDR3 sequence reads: CSAREREGYEQYF. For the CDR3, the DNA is TGCAGTGCTAGGGAGCGGGAGGGTTACGAGCAGTACTTC.

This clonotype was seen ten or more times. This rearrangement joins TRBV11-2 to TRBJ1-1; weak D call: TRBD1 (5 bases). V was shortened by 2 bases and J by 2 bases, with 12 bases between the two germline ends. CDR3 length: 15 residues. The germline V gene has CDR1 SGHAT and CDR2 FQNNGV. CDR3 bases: TGTGCCAGCAGCTTAACAGGAACCCTTAACACTGAAGCTTTCTTT. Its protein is CASSLTGTLNTEAFF. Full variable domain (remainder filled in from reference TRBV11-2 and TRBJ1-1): EAGVAQSPRYKIIEKRQSVAFWCNPISGHATLYWYQQILGQGPKLLIQFQNNGVVDDSQLPKDRFSAERLKGVDSTLKIQPAKLEDSAVYLCASSLTGTLNTEAFFGQGTRLTVV.

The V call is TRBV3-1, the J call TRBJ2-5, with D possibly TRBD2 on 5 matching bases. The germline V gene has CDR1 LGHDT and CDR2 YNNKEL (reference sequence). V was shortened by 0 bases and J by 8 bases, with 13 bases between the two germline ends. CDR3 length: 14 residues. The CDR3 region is CASSQDLSVPTQYF. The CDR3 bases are TGTGCCAGCAGCCAAGATCTTAGCGTACCCACCCAGTACTTC.